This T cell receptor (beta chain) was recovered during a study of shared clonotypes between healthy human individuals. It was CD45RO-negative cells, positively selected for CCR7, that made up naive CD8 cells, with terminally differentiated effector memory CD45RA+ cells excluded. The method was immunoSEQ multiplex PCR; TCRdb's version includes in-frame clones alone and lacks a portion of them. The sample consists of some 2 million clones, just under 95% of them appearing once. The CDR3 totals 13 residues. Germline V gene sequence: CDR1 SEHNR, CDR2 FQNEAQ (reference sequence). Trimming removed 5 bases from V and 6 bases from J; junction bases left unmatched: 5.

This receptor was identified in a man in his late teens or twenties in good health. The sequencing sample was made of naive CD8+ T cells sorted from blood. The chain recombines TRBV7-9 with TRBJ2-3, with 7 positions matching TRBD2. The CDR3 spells CASSPLLADTQYF. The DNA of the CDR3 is TGTGCCAGCAGCCCATTACTAGCGGATACGCAGTATTTT.